The 15 T cell receptor beta chains below all came from one sample that was sequenced in a study of T cell clones after liver transplantation. Repertoires were generated with immunoSEQ multiplex PCR, while TCRdb's copy carries only in-frame clones and drops some. Among about 99,000 clones listed, roughly four fifths were seen once. The starting material was CD4+ T cells from blood, obtained approximately 50 months after liver transplant. The receptors were sampled from a human patient who received a liver transplant. Some T cells may have come from the graft donor.

About this clone: One end of the junction varies from germline; a read error may be responsible. The chain recombines TRBV11-3 with TRBJ1-6; no reliable D call. This CDR3 is 14 amino acids long. The germline gives CDR1 SGHNT, CDR2 YENEEA. CDR3 sequence (DNA): TGTGCCAGCACCCAGAGCTCCTATAATTCACCCCCCCACTTT. This gives the protein CASTQSSYNSPPHF.

The rearrangement uses TRBV28 and TRBJ1-5; possible D gene TRBD1, 5 bases. Deletions cut 7 bases from V and 8 bases from J, with 12 bases between. This CDR3 is 12 amino acids long. Germline CDR1 reads MDHEN; CDR2 reads SYDVKM. In DNA form, the CDR3 reads TGTGCCAGCAATGTCCGGGGGAAGCCCCAGCATTTT. This codes for CASNVRGKPQHF.

The chain joins TRBV20-1 to TRBJ1-2; D is unclear. Germline V gives CDR1 DFQATT, CDR2 SNEGSKA (reference sequence). V dropped 6 bases and J dropped 5 bases, with 10 bases sitting between them. The CDR3 totals 11 residues. In nucleotides, the CDR3 is TGCAGTGCCCCGGACGGATATGGCTACACCTTC. Protein sequence: CSAPDGYGYTF.

V and J are TRBV6-6 and TRBJ2-7; D is unresolved. V was trimmed by 2 bases and J by 7 bases, leaving 12 bases between them. The CDR3 contains 13 residues. Per the germline V gene, CDR1 is MNHNY and CDR2 is SVGAGI (reference sequence). The CDR3: CASSYRAPEEQYF. DNA of the CDR3: TGTGCCAGCAGTTACAGGGCCCCTGAAGAGCAGTACTTC.

The chain recombines TRBV2 with TRBJ1-1; D perhaps matches TRBD1 (5 bases). Germline-derived CDR1 and CDR2 are SNHLY and FYNNEI. The CDR3 spans 14 residues. V shed 6 bases and J shed 1 base, with 12 bases lying between them. The CDR3 region is CASRGPQGNTEAFF. The CDR3 DNA sequence: TGTGCCAGCAGGGGACCTCAGGGGAACACTGAAGCTTTCTTT.

The chain combines TRBV19 with TRBJ1-2; 9 nucleotides align to TRBD1. Per the germline V gene, CDR1 is LNHDA and CDR2 is SQIVND (reference sequence). V shed 3 bases, J shed 1 base, and the junction held 6 bases outside the gene matches. The CDR3 is 16 residues long. The DNA of the CDR3 is TGTGCCAGTAGTATTTTGACAGGGGGACGTAACTATGGCTACACCTTC. Its protein is CASSILTGGRNYGYTF.

The chain is built from TRBV19 and TRBJ2-7, with 13 bases aligning to TRBD2. The CDR3 has 15 residues. Losses at the gene ends were 6 bases for V and 2 bases for J; bases not matched to a gene: 4. Germline CDR1 and CDR2: LNHDA and SQIVND (reference sequence). The CDR3 protein is CASRGTSGITYEQYF. CDR3 in DNA: TGTGCCAGTAGAGGGACTAGCGGGATTACCTACGAGCAGTACTTC.

The genes are TRBV11-2 and TRBJ2-7, with a tentative D call TRBD1 (5 bases). The CDR3 loop spans 12 amino acids. Looked up from germline, CDR1 is SGHAT and CDR2 is FQNNGV. Trimming took 2 bases from V and 3 from J, leaving 5 bases between them. The CDR3 reads CASSLTGYEQYF. The CDR3 bases are TGTGCCAGCAGCTTAACAGGCTACGAGCAGTACTTC.

This rearrangement joins TRBV27 to TRBJ1-1; 8 nucleotides line up with TRBD1. The CDR3 is 16 residues long. The trim removed 11 bases at V and 3 bases at J, leaving 17 bases unmatched. From germline, CDR1 is MNHEY and CDR2 SMNVEV (reference sequence). The CDR3 protein is CAGPGQGRAVDTEAFF. The CDR3 nucleotides are TGTGCCGGACCCGGACAGGGCCGCGCCGTGGACACTGAAGCTTTCTTT.

A single count supports this clone. The chain is built from TRBV18 and TRBJ2-2, with 8 bases matching TRBD2. The germline V gene encodes CDR1 KGHSH and CDR2 LQKENI. CDR3 length: 16 residues. The trim removed 6 bases at V and 2 bases at J, leaving 8 bases unmatched. CDR3 coding DNA: TGTGCCAGCTCGCCTACTAGCGGAGTTAACACCGGGGAGCTGTTTTTT. This translates into CASSPTSGVNTGELFF.

The chain recombines TRBV2 with TRBJ2-7; 7 bases line up with TRBD1. Trimming cost V 3 bases and J 5 bases; bases outside gene matches: 13. Looked up from germline, CDR1 is SNHLY and CDR2 is FYNNEI. This CDR3 contains 16 residues. CDR3 sequence reads: CASSDPRKGAGNEQYF. The CDR3, as DNA: TGTGCCAGCAGTGACCCGCGAAAGGGGGCTGGAAACGAGCAGTACTTC.

The gene calls are TRBV6-5 and TRBJ1-1; 7 bases fit TRBD1. From germline, CDR1 is MNHEY and CDR2 SVGAGI. With 5 bases clipped from V and 1 base from J, the junction kept 7 bases outside the gene matches. The CDR3 covers 15 residues. The CDR3 sequence is CASSPSGQANTEAFF. DNA for the CDR3: TGTGCCAGCAGTCCATCAGGACAGGCGAACACTGAAGCTTTCTTT.

This sequence joins TRBV30 and TRBJ1-1, with TRBD1 matching 9 bases. CDR1 and CDR2 (germline): GTSNPN, SVGIG (reference sequence). Unmatched junction bases numbered 11, after V lost 3 bases and J lost 3 bases. This CDR3 has 16 residues. The CDR3 reads CAWSPGTGHRDTEAFF. DNA of the CDR3: TGTGCCTGGAGCCCGGGGACAGGGCATCGGGACACTGAAGCTTTCTTT.

V gene TRBV19 combines with J gene TRBJ1-1; possible D gene TRBD1, 5 bases. The germline gives CDR1 LNHDA, CDR2 SQIVND (reference sequence). The V end lost 8 bases, the J end lost 7 bases, and 17 bases lay between the germline ends. The CDR3 has 13 amino acids. The CDR3, as DNA: TGTGCCAGTGCGACATACGGGGCGAATGAAGCTTTCTTT. It yields the protein CASATYGANEAFF.

The V gene is TRBV5-1, the J gene TRBJ1-1, with D tentatively TRBD1 (6 bases). Germline loops: CDR1 SGHRS, CDR2 YFSETQ. The CDR3 contains 13 residues. Trimming shortened V by 6 bases and J by 1 base, and 10 bases separated the two germline ends. As DNA, the CDR3 is TGCGCCAGCAAAAAGGGGGAGAACACTGAAGCTTTCTTT. Its translation: CASKKGENTEAFF. The variable domain in full, with the rest retrieved from reference TRBV5-1 and TRBJ1-1, is KAGVTQTPRYLIKTRGQQVTLSCSPISGHRSVSWYQQTPGQGLQFLFEYFSETQRNKGNFPGRFSGRQFSNSRSEMNVSTLELGDSALYLCASKKGENTEAFFGQGTRLTVV.